A selection of T cell receptor beta chains follows, all from one sample in a study of shared clonotypes between healthy human individuals. Clones were read by immunoSEQ multiplex PCR, and TCRdb kept only the in-frame ones, dropping some. The sample consists of around 1.9 million clones, 90% to 95% of them appearing once. Sample: naive CD8+ T cells from PBMCs. All receptors derive from a man aged 18-30 years in good health. Some clones in this sample may be carry-over from other donors' samples. Each CDR3 is given with its conserved first and last residue. The D gene is left open where the match is weak. Rows give clone size only sometimes, using once, few, many, or a class for an expanded clone.

cdr3_nt cdr3_aa j_call v_call d_call clone_size
TGCGCCAGCAGCCAAATGGGGGGGACCACGGCCCACGAGCAGTACTTC CASSQMGGTTAHEQYF TRBJ2-7 TRBV4-1 TRBD2 -
TGCGCCAGCAGCCAAGGGTTAAACAGACAAGAGACCCAGTACTTC CASSQGLNRQETQYF TRBJ2-5 TRBV4-3 - -
TGTGCCATCAGTGCTAGCGAGAGCACAGATACGCAGTATTTT CAISASESTDTQYF TRBJ2-3 TRBV10-3 - -
TGCGCCAGCAGCGACAGGGTCGGGAATCAGCCCCAGCATTTT CASSDRVGNQPQHF TRBJ1-5 TRBV10-2 TRBD1 -
TGTGCCAGCAGCCCCCCCGGGGCCGAGCAGTTCTTC CASSPPGAEQFF TRBJ2-1 TRBV7-9 - -
TGTGCCAGCAGTTTAGGAGCGGGAGGGCCTTTTTTCGAGACCCAGTACTTC CASSLGAGGPFFETQYF TRBJ2-5 TRBV27 TRBD2 -
TGTGCCAGCAGCCTGGGGGCGGTTGGAGAGCCCCAGCATTTT CASSLGAVGEPQHF TRBJ1-5 TRBV5-6 - -
TGTGCCAGCAGCCCGAAAGGACAGGCGTGGGGGGACACTGAAGCTTTCTTT CASSPKGQAWGDTEAFF TRBJ1-1 TRBV7-9 TRBD1 -
TGTGCCACCAGCAAACGGGATTCCCCAGATACGCAGTATTTT CATSKRDSPDTQYF TRBJ2-3 TRBV15 - -
TGTGCCAGCAGCGAAGGACAGGGCTCGAACACTGAAGCTTTCTTT CASSEGQGSNTEAFF TRBJ1-1 TRBV7-9 TRBD1 -
TGTGCCAGCAGCCGGGACAGGGCGTACGAGCAGTACTTC CASSRDRAYEQYF TRBJ2-7 TRBV27 TRBD1 -
TGTGCCAGCAAGGACAGGCTTAATGAAAAACTGTTTTTT CASKDRLNEKLFF TRBJ1-4 TRBV2 TRBD1 once
TGTGCCAGCAGCCCCCGCCTTCGCGGGGTCCTCACAGATACGCAGTATTTT CASSPRLRGVLTDTQYF TRBJ2-3 TRBV7-8 - -
TGTGCCAGTAGTGCACCCAGGGAGGATGAAAAACTGTTTTTT CASSAPREDEKLFF TRBJ1-4 TRBV19 - -
TGTGCCAGCAGCTTAGCGGGAGGGGTCTCCTACGAGCAGTACTTC CASSLAGGVSYEQYF TRBJ2-7 TRBV7-9 TRBD2 -
TGTGCCAGCAGCTTATCCTTCTCCCACAATGAGCAGTTCTTC CASSLSFSHNEQFF TRBJ2-1 TRBV7-9 - -
TGTGCCTGGAGGTCCCGGGACAGGGGTTACGAGCAGTACTTC CAWRSRDRGYEQYF TRBJ2-7 TRBV30 TRBD1 -
TGTGCCAGCAGTTTTTCGGGAGGGGCGTACGAGCAGTACTTC CASSFSGGAYEQYF TRBJ2-7 TRBV28 TRBD2 -
TGTGCCTGGAGTGTCGGGACTAGCGGGATAGATGAGCAGTTCTTC CAWSVGTSGIDEQFF TRBJ2-1 TRBV30 TRBD2 -
TGTGCCACCAGCAGAGATCGGGAAGGGTCTGGAAACACCATATATTTT CATSRDREGSGNTIYF TRBJ1-3 TRBV15 - once
TGCGCCAGCAGCCAACTAGGGTACTATGGCTACACCTTC CASSQLGYYGYTF TRBJ1-2 TRBV4-1 - few
TGTGCCAGCGAAACAGGGGGCACCGGGGAGCTGTTTTTT CASETGGTGELFF TRBJ2-2 TRBV28 TRBD1 -
TGTGCCAGCTCACCCCTCTTTGAGGAGGGGGGCACAGATACGCAGTATTTT CASSPLFEEGGTDTQYF TRBJ2-3 TRBV18 - -
TGTGCCAGCAGTCCGACGGGGGAAGATGGAAACACCATATATTTT CASSPTGEDGNTIYF TRBJ1-3 TRBV28 - -
TGTGCCAGCATGGTACTAGGGTCCATGAACACTGAAGCTTTCTTT CASMVLGSMNTEAFF TRBJ1-1 TRBV28 - -
TGTGCCAGCAGCTTAGACGGGTACGAGCAGTACTTC CASSLDGYEQYF TRBJ2-7 TRBV11-3 - once
TGTGCCATCAGGGGGGACAGGGAGCTGTTTTTT CAIRGDRELFF TRBJ2-2 TRBV10-3 - -
TGTGCCAGTAGTACCCCTAGGGGGCAGAACGAGCAGTACTTC CASSTPRGQNEQYF TRBJ2-7 TRBV19 TRBD1 -
TGTGCCAGCAGTGAAGCCTCTACAGTAACTTTCTTT CASSEASTVTFF TRBJ1-1 TRBV6-1 - -
TGTGCCAGCAGCTCGAGCGCCGTGTGGGGGAGTGGCTACACCTTC CASSSSAVWGSGYTF TRBJ1-2 TRBV11-2 - -
TGTGCCAGCAGCCAGGGAGTCCGGGACCGTACCTACGAGCAGTACTTC CASSQGVRDRTYEQYF TRBJ2-7 TRBV4-2 - -
TGTGCCAGCAGTGATGAGGACGACGGGGAGCTGTTTTTT CASSDEDDGELFF TRBJ2-2 TRBV2 - -
TGTGCCAGCAGTTACCTGGGGAGTCGGTACGAGCAGTACTTC CASSYLGSRYEQYF TRBJ2-7 TRBV6-5 - -
TGTGCCAGCGGACCCGACGGGGGACGCTCTGGAAACACCATATATTTT CASGPDGGRSGNTIYF TRBJ1-3 TRBV7-3 - few